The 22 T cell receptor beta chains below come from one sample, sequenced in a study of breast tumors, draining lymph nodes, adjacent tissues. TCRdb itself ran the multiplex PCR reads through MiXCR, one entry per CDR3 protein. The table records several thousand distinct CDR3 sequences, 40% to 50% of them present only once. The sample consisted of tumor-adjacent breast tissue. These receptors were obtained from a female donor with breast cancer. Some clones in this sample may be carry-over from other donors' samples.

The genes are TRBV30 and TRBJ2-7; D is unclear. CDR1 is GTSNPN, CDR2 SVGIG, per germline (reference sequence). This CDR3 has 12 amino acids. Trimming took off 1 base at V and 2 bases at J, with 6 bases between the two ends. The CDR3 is CAWSGQTYEQYF. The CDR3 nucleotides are TGTGCCTGGAGTGGTCAGACCTACGAGCAGTACTTC. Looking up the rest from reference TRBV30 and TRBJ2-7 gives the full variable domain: SQTIHQWPATLVQPVGSPLSLECTVEGTSNPNLYWYRQAAGRGLQLLFYSVGIGQISSEVPQNLSASRPQDRQFILSSKKLLLSDSGFYLCAWSGQTYEQYFGPGTRLTVT.

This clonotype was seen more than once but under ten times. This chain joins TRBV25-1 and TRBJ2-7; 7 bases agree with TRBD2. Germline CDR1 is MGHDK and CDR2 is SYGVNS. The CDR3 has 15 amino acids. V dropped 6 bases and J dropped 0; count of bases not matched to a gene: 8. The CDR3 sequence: CASSLGRGGSYEQYF. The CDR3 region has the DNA TGTGCCAGCAGCCTAGGGAGGGGCGGCTCCTACGAGCAGTACTTC.

CDR3 residues: CASSLTSVGTGELFF. The CDR3 DNA sequence: TGCGCCAGCAGCTTGACGTCAGTGGGCACCGGGGAGCTGTTTTTT. V gene TRBV5-1 combines with J gene TRBJ2-2; D remains ambiguous. CDR3 length equals 15 residues. Germline CDR1 SGHRS, CDR2 YFSETQ. V lost 1 base and J lost 4, with 11 bases in between.

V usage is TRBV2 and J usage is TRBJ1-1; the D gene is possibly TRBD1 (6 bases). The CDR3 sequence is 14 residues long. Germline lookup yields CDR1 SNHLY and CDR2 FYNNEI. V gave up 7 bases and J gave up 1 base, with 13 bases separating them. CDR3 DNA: TGTGCCAGCACAAATTTACAGGGGAACACTGAAGCTTTCTTT. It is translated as CASTNLQGNTEAFF.

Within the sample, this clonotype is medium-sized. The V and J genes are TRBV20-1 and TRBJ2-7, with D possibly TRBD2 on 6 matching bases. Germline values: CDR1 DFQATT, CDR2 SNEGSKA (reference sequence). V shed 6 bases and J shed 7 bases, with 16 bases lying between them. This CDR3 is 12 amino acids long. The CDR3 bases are TGCAGTGCGGGGGGAATGTCAAGTGAGCAGTACTTC. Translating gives CSAGGMSSEQYF.

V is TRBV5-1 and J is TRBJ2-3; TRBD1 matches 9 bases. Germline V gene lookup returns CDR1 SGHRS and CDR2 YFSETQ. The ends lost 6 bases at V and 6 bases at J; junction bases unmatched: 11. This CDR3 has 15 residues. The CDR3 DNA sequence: TGCGCCAGCAAAGGACTACAGGGGGCATATGATACGCAGTATTTT. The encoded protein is CASKGLQGAYDTQYF.

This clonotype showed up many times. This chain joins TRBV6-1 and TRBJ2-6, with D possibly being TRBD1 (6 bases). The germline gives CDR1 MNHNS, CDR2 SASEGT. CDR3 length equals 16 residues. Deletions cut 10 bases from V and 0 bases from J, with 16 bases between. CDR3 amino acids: CATTTGLGSGANVLTF. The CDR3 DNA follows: TGTGCCACAACGACAGGTTTGGGCTCTGGGGCCAACGTCCTGACTTTC.

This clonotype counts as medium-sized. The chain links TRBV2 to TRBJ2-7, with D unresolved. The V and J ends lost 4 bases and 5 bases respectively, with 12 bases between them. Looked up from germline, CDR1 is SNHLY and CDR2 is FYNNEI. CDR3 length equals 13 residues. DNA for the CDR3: TGTGCCAGCAGTGTAACTCCGCAAAACGAGCAGTACTTC. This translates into CASSVTPQNEQYF.

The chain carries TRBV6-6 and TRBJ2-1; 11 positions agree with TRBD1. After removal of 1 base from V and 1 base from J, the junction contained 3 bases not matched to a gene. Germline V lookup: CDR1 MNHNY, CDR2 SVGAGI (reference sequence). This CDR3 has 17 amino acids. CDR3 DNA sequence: TGTGCCAGCAGTTACTGGGGGACAGGGGGATCCTACAATGAGCAGTTCTTC. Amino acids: CASSYWGTGGSYNEQFF.

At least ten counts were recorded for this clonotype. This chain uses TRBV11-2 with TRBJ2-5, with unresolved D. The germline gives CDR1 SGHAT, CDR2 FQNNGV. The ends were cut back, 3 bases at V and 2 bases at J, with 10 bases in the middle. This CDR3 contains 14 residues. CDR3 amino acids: CASSFTQAQETQYF. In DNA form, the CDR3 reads TGTGCCAGCAGCTTTACTCAGGCGCAAGAGACCCAGTACTTC.

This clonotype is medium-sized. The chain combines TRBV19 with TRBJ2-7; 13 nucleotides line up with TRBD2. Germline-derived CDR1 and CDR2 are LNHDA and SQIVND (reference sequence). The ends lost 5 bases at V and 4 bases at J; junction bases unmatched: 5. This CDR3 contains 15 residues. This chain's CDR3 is CASSSTSGRRYEQYF. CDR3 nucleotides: TGTGCCAGTAGTTCGACTAGCGGGAGGAGGTACGAGCAGTACTTC.

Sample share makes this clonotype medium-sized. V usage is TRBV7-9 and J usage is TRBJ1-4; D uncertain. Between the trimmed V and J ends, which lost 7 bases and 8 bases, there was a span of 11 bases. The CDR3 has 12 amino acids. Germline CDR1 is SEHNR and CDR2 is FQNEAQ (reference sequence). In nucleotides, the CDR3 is TGTGCCAGCACCGTCGGAGGGGAAAAACTGTTTTTT. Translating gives CASTVGGEKLFF. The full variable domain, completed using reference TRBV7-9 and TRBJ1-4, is DTGVSQNPRHKITKRGQNVTFRCDPISEHNRLYWYRQTLGQGPEFLTYFQNEAQLEKSRLLSDRFSAERPKGSFSTLEIQRTEQGDSAMYLCASTVGGEKLFFGSGTQLSVL.

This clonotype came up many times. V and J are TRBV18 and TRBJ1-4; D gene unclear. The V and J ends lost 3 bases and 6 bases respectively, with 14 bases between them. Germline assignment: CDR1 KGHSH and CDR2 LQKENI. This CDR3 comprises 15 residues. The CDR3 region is CASSPMAGIDEKLFF. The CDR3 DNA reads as TGTGCCAGCTCACCGATGGCGGGGATAGATGAAAAACTGTTTTTT.

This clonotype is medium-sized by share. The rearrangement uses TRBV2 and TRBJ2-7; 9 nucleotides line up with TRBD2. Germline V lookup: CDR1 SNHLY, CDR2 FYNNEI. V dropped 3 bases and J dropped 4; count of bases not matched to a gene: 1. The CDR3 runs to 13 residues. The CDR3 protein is CASSEREGYEQYF. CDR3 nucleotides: TGTGCCAGCAGTGAGCGGGAGGGGTACGAGCAGTACTTC.

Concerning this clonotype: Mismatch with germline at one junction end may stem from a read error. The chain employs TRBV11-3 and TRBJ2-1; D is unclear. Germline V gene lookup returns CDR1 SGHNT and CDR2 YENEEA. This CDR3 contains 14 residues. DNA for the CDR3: TGTGCCAGCAGCTTACAACAGACTTACAATGGGCAGTTCTTC. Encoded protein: CASSLQQTYNGQFF.

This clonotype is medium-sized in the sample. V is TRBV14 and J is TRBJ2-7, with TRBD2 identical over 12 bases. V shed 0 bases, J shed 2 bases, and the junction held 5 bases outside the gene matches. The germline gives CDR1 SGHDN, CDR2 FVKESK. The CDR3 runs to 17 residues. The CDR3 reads CASSQDRPSGRAYEQYF. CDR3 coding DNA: TGTGCCAGCAGCCAAGATAGGCCTAGCGGGAGGGCCTACGAGCAGTACTTC. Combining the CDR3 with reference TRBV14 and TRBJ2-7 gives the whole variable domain EAGVTQFPSHSVIEKGQTVTLRCDPISGHDNLYWYRRVMGKEIKFLLHFVKESKQDESGMPNNRFLAERTGGTYSTLKVQPAELEDSGVYFCASSQDRPSGRAYEQYFGPGTRLTVT.

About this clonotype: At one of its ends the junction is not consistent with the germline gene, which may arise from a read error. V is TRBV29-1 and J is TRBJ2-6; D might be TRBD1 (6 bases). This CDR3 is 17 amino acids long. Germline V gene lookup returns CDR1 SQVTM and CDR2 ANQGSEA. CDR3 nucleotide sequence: TGCAGTGTATCTTTACAGGGAAAAAGCTCTGGGGCCAACGTCCTGGCTTTC. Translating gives CSVSLQGKSSGANVLAF.

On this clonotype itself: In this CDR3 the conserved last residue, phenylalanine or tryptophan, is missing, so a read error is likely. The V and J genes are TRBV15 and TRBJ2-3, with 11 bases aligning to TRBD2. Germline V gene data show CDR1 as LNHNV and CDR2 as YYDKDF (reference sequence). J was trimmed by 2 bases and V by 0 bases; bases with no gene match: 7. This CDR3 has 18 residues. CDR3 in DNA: TGTGCCACCAGCAGAGATACACTAGCGGGAGCGGCCACAGATACGCAGTATATT. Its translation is CATSRDTLAGAATDTQYI.

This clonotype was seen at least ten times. This CDR3 is CASSPRTGRETQYF. The CDR3 bases are TGTGCCAGCAGTCCGCGGACAGGGCGGGAGACCCAGTACTTC. V is TRBV12-3 or TRBV12-4 and J is TRBJ2-5; 8 nucleotides align to TRBD1. The CDR3 runs 14 residues. The V segment lost 5 bases and the J segment 5 bases; nucleotides outside the gene matches: 7.

The CDR3 reads CASSEGGHNVPPLHF. The CDR3 DNA follows: TGTGCCAGCAGTGAAGGAGGTCACAACGTGCCACCCCTCCACTTT. The J gene is TRBJ1-6, the V gene TRBV6-1; no firm D call. The CDR3 runs to 15 residues. Germline loops: CDR1 MNHNS, CDR2 SASEGT. Trimming removed 1 base from V and 11 bases from J, with 15 bases in between.

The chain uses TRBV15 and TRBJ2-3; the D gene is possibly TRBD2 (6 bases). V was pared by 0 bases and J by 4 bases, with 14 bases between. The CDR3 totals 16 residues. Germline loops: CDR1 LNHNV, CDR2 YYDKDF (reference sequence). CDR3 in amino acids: CATSRERSGLADTQYF. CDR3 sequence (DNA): TGTGCCACCAGCAGAGAACGCAGCGGGCTGGCAGATACGCAGTATTTT.

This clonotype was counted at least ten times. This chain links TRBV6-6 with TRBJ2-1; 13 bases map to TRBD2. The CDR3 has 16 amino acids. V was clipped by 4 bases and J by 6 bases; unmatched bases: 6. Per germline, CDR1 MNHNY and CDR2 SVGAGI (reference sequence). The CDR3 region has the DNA TGTGCCAGCAGTTCGCCCACTAGCGGGAGGGCCAATGAGCAGTTCTTC. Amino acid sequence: CASSSPTSGRANEQFF.